The subject of this entry is one T cell receptor (beta chain). Its antigen is not identified. The length of the CDR3 is 16 residues. Trimming took 2 bases from V and 1 from J; bases not matched to a gene: 5. Germline CDR1 is SGHTA and CDR2 is FQGNSA. TCRdb fed the reads into MiXCR, producing one record per CDR3 protein. The table records hundreds of thousands of distinct CDR3 sequences, roughly 34% of them present only once. The entry originates in a study of T cell repertoires in cytomegalovirus infection. Turning to the study itself: Newly reported HLA-C-restricted and thoroughly characterized HLA-B-restricted CMV epitopes were employed.

This receptor was taken from a human donor in good health (CMV status not recorded). Some clones in this sample may be carry-over from other donors' samples. The chain joins TRBV7-2 to TRBJ2-5, with 9 bases lining up with TRBD2. This specimen consisted of cultured PBMCs, obtained from culture after CMV antigen stimulation. This chain's CDR3 is CASSLLASGTQETQYF. The CDR3 DNA is TGTGCCAGCAGCTTATTGGCTAGCGGGACCCAAGAGACCCAGTACTTC.